The TCR beta chain described here comes from a study of cytomegalovirus exposure and HLA in healthy donors. The CDR3 loop spans 15 amino acids. The V gene end was trimmed by 0 bases and the J gene end by 8 bases; junction bases not matched to a gene: 7. Per germline, CDR1 SGHDN and CDR2 FVKESK. As for the donors, each was a healthy bone marrow donor. 60 Vbeta and 13 Jbeta primers were used in PCR. Produced via immunoSEQ multiplex PCR; TCRdb's table is partial and in-frame only. The table has about 120,000 clones, over 6.5% seen once. There are a few counts of this clone. The target antigen is unknown. Study-level results: Per a prior analysis, the majority of TCR beta V segments were productive roughly 90% or roughly 30% of the time.

The sample was PBMCs. The gene calls are TRBV14 and TRBJ1-1; TRBD1 matches 9 bases. This clonotype originated in a woman between 40 and 50 years old in good health and CMV-seropositive. The CDR3 loop is CASSQDMGTGQEAFF. Written as DNA, the CDR3 is TGTGCCAGCAGCCAAGATATGGGGACAGGGCAAGAAGCTTTCTTT.